The 18 T cell receptor beta chains reported below all come from one sample, sequenced in a study of blood T cell repertoires in COVID-19. Method: immunoSEQ multiplex PCR; TCRdb's copy keeps in-frame clones and lacks some. The sample shows under 200,000 clones, approximately 91% of them seen only once. Material: peripheral blood. The receptors shown here come from a man younger than 35 with active or convalescent COVID-19.

The CDR3 protein is CASSEGPNIGYTIYF. CDR3 in DNA: TGTGCCAGCAGTGAAGGCCCAAATATCGGTTACACCATATATTTT. The V gene is TRBV2, the J gene TRBJ1-3; D is undetermined. CDR3 length equals 15 residues. V dropped 1 base and J dropped 8 bases, with 15 bases sitting between them. Looked up from germline, CDR1 is SNHLY and CDR2 is FYNNEI.

The V call is TRBV20-1, the J call TRBJ2-5, with a possible D match to TRBD1 (7 bases). V gave up 3 bases and J gave up 5 bases, with 16 bases separating them. CDR1 is DFQATT, CDR2 SNEGSKA, per germline (reference sequence). The CDR3 is 14 amino acids. The CDR3 loop reads CSASVGSGGETQYF. DNA of the CDR3: TGCAGTGCTAGTGTGGGTTCAGGGGGGGAGACCCAGTACTTC.

The chain is built from TRBV5-4 and TRBJ2-1, with TRBD2 matching 8 bases. Germline lookup yields CDR1 SGHNT and CDR2 YYREEE (reference sequence). V was pared by 0 bases and J by 4 bases, with 3 bases of the junction left unmatched. The CDR3 is 15 residues long. This CDR3 reads CASSLGASGYNEQFF. The CDR3 DNA follows: TGTGCCAGCAGCTTGGGTGCTAGCGGGTACAATGAGCAGTTCTTC.

This chain uses TRBV2 with TRBJ1-1, with D unclear. Trimming shortened V by 3 bases and J by 1 base, and 6 bases separated the two germline ends. The germline V gene has CDR1 SNHLY and CDR2 FYNNEI. The CDR3 spans 13 residues. Here the CDR3 DNA reads TGTGCCAGCAGTGAGGGCGAGAACACTGAAGCTTTCTTT. Encoded protein: CASSEGENTEAFF.

The chain links TRBV12-3 or TRBV12-4 to TRBJ1-1, with 7 bases aligning to TRBD1. CDR3 length: 13 amino acids. V gave up 6 bases and J gave up 7 bases; unmatched junction bases: 8. The CDR3 is CASRLQGFGEAFF. The CDR3 DNA is TGTGCCAGCAGGCTACAGGGGTTTGGTGAAGCTTTCTTT.

The V gene is TRBV11-2, the J gene TRBJ1-4; the D is unclear. Germline V gene sequence: CDR1 SGHAT, CDR2 FQNNGV. This CDR3 has 15 residues. V lost 5 bases and J 0 bases, leaving 10 bases between the germline ends. In DNA form, the CDR3 reads TGTGCCAGCAGCCCGGGAGGAGCAACTAATGAAAAACTGTTTTTT. Translating it yields CASSPGGATNEKLFF. The full variable domain, in which reference TRBV11-2 and TRBJ1-4 provide the parts outside the CDR3, is EAGVAQSPRYKIIEKRQSVAFWCNPISGHATLYWYQQILGQGPKLLIQFQNNGVVDDSQLPKDRFSAERLKGVDSTLKIQPAKLEDSAVYLCASSPGGATNEKLFFGSGTQLSVL.

The rearrangement links TRBV6-2 or TRBV6-3 to TRBJ2-5; possible D gene TRBD1, 6 bases. Trimming shortened V by 5 bases and J by 0 bases, and 10 bases separated the two germline ends. Germline V gene lookup returns CDR1 MNHEY and CDR2 SVGEGT. This CDR3 region has 14 residues. CDR3 in amino acids: CASSIDRYQETQYF. CDR3 nucleotide sequence: TGTGCCAGCAGTATAGACAGGTACCAAGAGACCCAGTACTTC.

The J gene is TRBJ2-3, the V gene TRBV7-2; 14 nucleotides align to TRBD2. V shed 4 bases, J shed 6 bases, and the junction held 6 bases outside the gene matches. Germline V gene sequence: CDR1 SGHTA, CDR2 FQGNSA. There are 16 residues in the CDR3. The CDR3 protein is CASSSRLAGGRDTQYF. In nucleotides, the CDR3 is TGTGCCAGCAGCTCAAGACTAGCGGGGGGGAGGGATACGCAGTATTTT.

The chain joins TRBV13 to TRBJ2-1; the match to TRBD2 covers 9 bases. Germline trimming cut 5 bases from V and 7 bases from J; bases unmatched to any gene: 15. The CDR3 is 17 amino acids. Germline values: CDR1 PRHDT, CDR2 FYEKMQ (reference sequence). The CDR3 loop reads CASSPPAGLARENEQFF. CDR3 DNA: TGTGCCAGCAGCCCGCCGGCGGGACTAGCAAGGGAAAATGAGCAGTTCTTC.

This clone was counted a few times. This chain connects TRBV30 to TRBJ2-3; D is uncertain. The CDR3 runs to 13 residues. Germline V lookup: CDR1 GTSNPN, CDR2 SVGIG (reference sequence). Trimming left V 2 bases short and J 6 bases short, with 12 bases between. In DNA form, the CDR3 reads TGTGCCTGGAGTCCCCTCCCCTCGGATACGCAGTATTTT. It codes for CAWSPLPSDTQYF.

In this sample, this clone turned up once. V usage is TRBV29-1 and J usage is TRBJ2-1; the D gene is possibly TRBD2 (9 bases). The ends were cut back, 7 bases at V and 4 bases at J, with 23 bases in the middle. The CDR3 is 16 amino acids. The germline V gene encodes CDR1 SQVTM and CDR2 ANQGSEA. CDR3 loop: CSARSGGTGQYNEQFF. CDR3 DNA: TGCAGCGCCAGAAGCGGGGGGACAGGTCAATACAATGAGCAGTTCTTC.

The CDR3 region has the DNA TGCAGCGCTAAGGGAGTCGACTTGCTAAACTACAATGAGCAGTTCTTC. This translates into CSAKGVDLLNYNEQFF. This chain connects TRBV29-1 to TRBJ2-1; D perhaps matches TRBD2 (5 bases). V lost 7 bases, J lost 3 bases, and 22 bases lay in between. Germline CDR1 and CDR2: SQVTM and ANQGSEA. The CDR3 is 16 residues long.

V and J are TRBV7-9 and TRBJ2-5, with 7 bases identical to TRBD2. Germline-derived CDR1 and CDR2 are SEHNR and FQNEAQ (reference sequence). This CDR3 spans 16 amino acids. V trimming: 1 base; J trimming: 2 bases; junction bases outside the gene matches: 7. CDR3 sequence (DNA): TGTGCCAGCAGCTTAGTTGTACTAGCGCAACAAGAGACCCAGTACTTC. Its translation is CASSLVVLAQQETQYF.

The chain combines TRBV10-3 with TRBJ1-6, with 7 bases that match TRBD1. The CDR3 spans 16 residues. Germline lookup yields CDR1 ENHRY and CDR2 SYGVKD. Germline trimming cut 0 bases from V and 5 bases from J; bases unmatched to any gene: 4. This chain's CDR3 is CAISESKGAHNSPLHF. In DNA form, the CDR3 reads TGTGCCATCAGTGAGTCGAAGGGGGCGCATAATTCACCCCTCCACTTT.

This chain joins TRBV7-9 and TRBJ1-1, with a possible D match to TRBD1 (6 bases). V lost 7 bases to trimming and J lost 1 base, with 13 bases between them. CDR3 length equals 14 residues. Germline V gene data show CDR1 as SEHNR and CDR2 as FQNEAQ (reference sequence). The CDR3 region is CASTFGGANTEAFF. Here the CDR3 DNA reads TGTGCCAGCACATTCGGGGGGGCGAACACTGAAGCTTTCTTT.

In its sample, this clone was seen a few times. The gene calls are TRBV3-1 (or the pseudogene TRBV3-2) and TRBJ2-1, with 11 bases identical to TRBD1. The germline V gene has CDR1 LGHDT and CDR2 YNNKEL (reference sequence). The CDR3 has 18 amino acids. Trimming at V came to 2 bases and at J to 3 bases, leaving 9 bases not matched to a gene. The CDR3 reads CASSQIRAGQGVYNEQFF. CDR3 DNA: TGTGCCAGCAGCCAAATACGAGCGGGACAGGGGGTCTACAATGAGCAGTTCTTC.

This clone has just one count. The germline gene is not matched at one end of the junction; a read error may be the cause. The chain links TRBV2 to TRBJ1-2, with a tentative D call TRBD1 (6 bases). Germline V gives CDR1 SNHLY, CDR2 FYNNEI. This CDR3 has 13 amino acids. As DNA, the CDR3 is TGTGCCAGCAGCGAAGACCTGGACAGACCCTACACCTTC. This sequence encodes CASSEDLDRPYTF. The full variable domain, its missing parts supplied by reference TRBV2 and TRBJ1-2, is EPEVTQTPSHQVTQMGQEVILRCVPISNHLYFYWYRQILGQKVEFLVSFYNNEISEKSEIFDDQFSVERPDGSNFTLKIRSTKLEDSAMYFCASSEDLDRPYTFGSGTRLTVV.

The chain employs TRBV4-3 and TRBJ2-1; D not resolved. CDR1 is LGHNA and CDR2 is YSLEER in the germline V gene. The V end was cut by 0 bases, the J end by 3 bases, with 9 bases between. The CDR3 consists of 15 residues. The CDR3 protein is CASSQENRFYNEQFF. DNA for the CDR3: TGCGCCAGCAGCCAAGAGAACAGATTCTACAATGAGCAGTTCTTC.